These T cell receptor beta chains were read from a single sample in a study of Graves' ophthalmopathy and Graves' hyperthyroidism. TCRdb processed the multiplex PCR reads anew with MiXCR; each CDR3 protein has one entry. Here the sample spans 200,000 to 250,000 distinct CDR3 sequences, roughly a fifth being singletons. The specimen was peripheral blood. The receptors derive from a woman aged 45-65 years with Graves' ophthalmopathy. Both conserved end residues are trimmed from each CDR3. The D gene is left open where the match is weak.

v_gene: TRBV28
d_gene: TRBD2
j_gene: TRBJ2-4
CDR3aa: ASSLSSAWTSAIAKNIQY

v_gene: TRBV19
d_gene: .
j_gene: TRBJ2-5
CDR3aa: ASSTASGIAETQY

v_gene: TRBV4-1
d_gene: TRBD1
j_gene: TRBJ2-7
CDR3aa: ASSQGDRAHDEQY

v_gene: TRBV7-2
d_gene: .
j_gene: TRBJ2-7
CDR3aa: ASSLSPNTYEQY

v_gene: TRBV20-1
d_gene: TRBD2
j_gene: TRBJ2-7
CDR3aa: SASGGGPSSYEQY

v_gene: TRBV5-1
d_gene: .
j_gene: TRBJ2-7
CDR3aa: ASSFNYEQY

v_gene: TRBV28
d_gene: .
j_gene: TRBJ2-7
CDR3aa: AGSSWTVYEQY

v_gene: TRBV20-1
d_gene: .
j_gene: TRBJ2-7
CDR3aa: SARDTDNGH

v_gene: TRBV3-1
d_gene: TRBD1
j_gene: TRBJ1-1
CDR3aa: ASSQVGTGGTEAF

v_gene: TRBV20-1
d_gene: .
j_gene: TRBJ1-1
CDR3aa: SARAFPGGQVTEAF

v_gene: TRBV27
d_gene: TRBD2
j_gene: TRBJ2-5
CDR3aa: ASSRRLAGGQETQY

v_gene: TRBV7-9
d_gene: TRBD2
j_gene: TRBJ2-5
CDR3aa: ASSSSGFKETQY

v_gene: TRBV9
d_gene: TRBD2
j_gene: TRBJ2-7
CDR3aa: ASSPTGTTYEQY

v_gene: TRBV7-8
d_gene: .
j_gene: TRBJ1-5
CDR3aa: ASSLPAPGLQH

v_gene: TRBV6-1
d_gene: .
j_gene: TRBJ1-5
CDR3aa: ASGENSNQPQH

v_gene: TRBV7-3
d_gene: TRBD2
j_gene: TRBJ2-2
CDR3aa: ASSPRTSGRAGELF

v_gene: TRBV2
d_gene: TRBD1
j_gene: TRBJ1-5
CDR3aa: ASNRDRGPDQPQH

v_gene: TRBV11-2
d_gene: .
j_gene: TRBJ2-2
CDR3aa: ASSLRIMGRLSTGELF

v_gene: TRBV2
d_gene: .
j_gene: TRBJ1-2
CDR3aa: ASSTLRTVAGYT

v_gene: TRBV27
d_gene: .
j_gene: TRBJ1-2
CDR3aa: ASSLRGLNYGYT

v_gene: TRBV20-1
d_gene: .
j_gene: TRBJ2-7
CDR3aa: SARDPGVGSYEQY

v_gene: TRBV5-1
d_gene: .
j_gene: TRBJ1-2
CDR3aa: ASSMDNYGYT

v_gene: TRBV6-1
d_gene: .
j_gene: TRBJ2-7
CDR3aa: ASRTVAYEQY

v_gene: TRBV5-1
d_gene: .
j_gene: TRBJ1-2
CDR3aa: ASSPEAQGRYGYT

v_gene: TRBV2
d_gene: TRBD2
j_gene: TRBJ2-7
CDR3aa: ASSAGLAGGEV

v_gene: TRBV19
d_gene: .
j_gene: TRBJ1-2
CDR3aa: ASSIRVGANYGYT

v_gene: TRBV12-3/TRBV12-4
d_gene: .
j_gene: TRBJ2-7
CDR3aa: ASSLAVGSYEQY

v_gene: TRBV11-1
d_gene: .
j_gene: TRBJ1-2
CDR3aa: ASSLGRARQGLYGYT

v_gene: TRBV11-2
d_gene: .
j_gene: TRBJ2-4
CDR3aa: ASSLRLDLAKNIQY

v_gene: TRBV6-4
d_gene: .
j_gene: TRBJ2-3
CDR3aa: ASSEVSSTDTQY

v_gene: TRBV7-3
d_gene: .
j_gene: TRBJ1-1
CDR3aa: ASSLPITSAEAF

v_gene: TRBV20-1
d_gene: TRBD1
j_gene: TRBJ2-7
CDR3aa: SATDQGAGEQY

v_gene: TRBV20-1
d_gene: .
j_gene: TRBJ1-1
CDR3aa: SALTWDTEAF

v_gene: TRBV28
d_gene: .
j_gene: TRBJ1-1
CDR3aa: ASRPTLNTEAF

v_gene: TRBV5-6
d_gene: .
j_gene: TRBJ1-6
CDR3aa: ASSFGYRDSPLH

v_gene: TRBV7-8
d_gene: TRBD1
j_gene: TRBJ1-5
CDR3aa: ASSLGGQGYVQPQH

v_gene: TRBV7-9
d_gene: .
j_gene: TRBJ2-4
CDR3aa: ASSLAGRNIQY

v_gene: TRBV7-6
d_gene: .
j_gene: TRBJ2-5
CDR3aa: ASSLQPGPQETQY

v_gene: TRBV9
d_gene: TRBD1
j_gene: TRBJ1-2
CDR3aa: ASSVNPTGQGGDYGYT

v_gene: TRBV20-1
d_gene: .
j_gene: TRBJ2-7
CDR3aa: SAATALLGEQY

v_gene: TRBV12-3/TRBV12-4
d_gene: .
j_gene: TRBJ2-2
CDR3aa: ASSLWNGVLNTGELF

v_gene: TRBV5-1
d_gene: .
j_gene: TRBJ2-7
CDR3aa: ASSLDPGHSYEQY

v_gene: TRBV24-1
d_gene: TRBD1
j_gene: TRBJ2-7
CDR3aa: ATSDRGQGSEQY

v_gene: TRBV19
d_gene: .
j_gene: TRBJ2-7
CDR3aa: ASSMSLKSYEQY

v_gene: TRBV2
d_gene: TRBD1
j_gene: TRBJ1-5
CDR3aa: ASSQFTGGDQPQH

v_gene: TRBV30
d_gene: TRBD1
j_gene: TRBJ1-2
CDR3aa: AWSKTGDYGYT

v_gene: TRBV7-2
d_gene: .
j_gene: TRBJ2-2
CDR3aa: ASSPRVSTGELF

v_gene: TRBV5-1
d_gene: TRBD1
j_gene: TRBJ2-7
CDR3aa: ASSPDRGLNEQY

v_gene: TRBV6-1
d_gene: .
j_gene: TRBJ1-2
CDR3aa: ASSEAPTVYGYT

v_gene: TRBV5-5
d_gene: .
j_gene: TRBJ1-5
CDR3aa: ASSPRGVHQPQH

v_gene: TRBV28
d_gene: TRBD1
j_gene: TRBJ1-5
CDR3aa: ASSLWSGGSNQPQH

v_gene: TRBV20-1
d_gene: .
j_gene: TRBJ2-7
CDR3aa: SARDQRDRDFYEQY